Here is one TCR beta chain with its context. What it binds is not known. This sample was included in a study of cytomegalovirus exposure and HLA in healthy donors. About the research overall: From donors who were HLA-typed, an early data release held 80 million or so unique TCRs. Study-wide results and caveats: For most TCR beta V segments, an earlier analysis put the productive rate at about 87% or about 30% of the time.

Trimming removed 6 bases at V and 14 bases at J, with 17 bases between. The CDR3 contains 13 residues. CDR1 and CDR2 from the germline V gene are LNHDA and SQIVND (reference sequence). 13 Jbeta primers and 60 Vbeta primers were used for the PCR. Sequencing was performed with immunoSEQ multiplex PCR; in TCRdb, only in-frame clones are kept and a portion is missing. In the table there are approximately 190,000 clones, 87% of which are singletons. This chain uses TRBV19 with TRBJ1-6; possibly TRBD1 for D (6 bases). This sequence was found in a man aged 25-45 years in good health and CMV-seronegative. The sequenced sample consisted of PBMCs. The CDR3 bases are TGTGCCAGTAGGGACACTACAGGGTCGACCCTCCACTTT. Its translation is CASRDTTGSTLHF.